A selection of T cell receptor beta chains follows, all from one sample in a study of blood T cell repertoires in COVID-19. Repertoires were generated with immunoSEQ multiplex PCR, while TCRdb's copy carries only in-frame clones and drops some. The sample has under 75,000 clones; 86% are singletons. Sequenced material: peripheral blood. These receptors were taken from a man aged 25-40 years with acute or convalescent COVID-19. Both conserved end residues are part of each CDR3. A D gene is named only where the DNA matches it firmly. Clone size, where shown, is once, few, many, or a class for clones that have expanded.

j_call v_call clone_size d_call cdr3_nt cdr3_aa
TRBJ1-5 TRBV27 few . TGTGCCAGCAGTCCAGACAGTAGCAATCAGCCCCAGCATTTT CASSPDSSNQPQHF
TRBJ1-1 TRBV12-3/TRBV12-4 few . TGTGCCAGTAACGGGGGGAACACTGAAGCTTTCTTT CASNGGNTEAFF
TRBJ2-1 TRBV29-1 . . TGCAGCGTCTTCTACAATGAGCAGTTCTTC CSVFYNEQFF
TRBJ1-4 TRBV2 . . TGTGCCAGCAGTGGAGGGGAGGGTGAAAAACTGTTTTTT CASSGGEGEKLFF
TRBJ1-1 TRBV12-5 . . TGTGCTAGTGGTTTGTCACAGACCACTGAAGCTTTCTTT CASGLSQTTEAFF
TRBJ2-5 TRBV27 . TRBD1 TGTGCCAGCAGTCAGACAGGGAACCAAGAGACCCAGTACTTC CASSQTGNQETQYF
TRBJ2-2 TRBV5-4 once TRBD1 TGTGCCAGCAGCTTGGATCAGGGGGCTATCGGGGAGCTGTTTTTT CASSLDQGAIGELFF
TRBJ2-1 TRBV30 . . TGTGCCTGGAATACCGGAGGGTCGGCTCCGCAGTTCTTC CAWNTGGSAPQFF
TRBJ1-3 TRBV12-5 . . TGTGCTAGTGGAGCTCGGAACACCATATATTTT CASGARNTIYF
TRBJ1-2 TRBV18 . . TGTGCCAGCTCACCAACGGCTGGGAGCACCGACGTCTATGGCTACACCTTC CASSPTAGSTDVYGYTF
TRBJ2-1 TRBV19 . . TGTGCCAGTAAGCGGTGGGAGTCCAATGAGCAGTTCTTC CASKRWESNEQFF
TRBJ1-5 TRBV7-9 . TRBD1 TGTGCCAGCAGCTCAAGCGGGACAGGGAGCTATCAGCCCCAGCATTTT CASSSSGTGSYQPQHF
TRBJ2-3 TRBV5-1 . TRBD2 TGCGCCAGCCGACCCGGGGTGAGCGGGATAACAGATACGCAGTATTTT CASRPGVSGITDTQYF
TRBJ2-2 TRBV6-5 . . TGTGCCAGCAGTTACTCGATCCAGGCCGGGGAGCTGTTTTTT CASSYSIQAGELFF
TRBJ2-1 TRBV7-2 . TRBD1 TGTGCCAGCAGCCCAGGGACAGCCTACAATGAGCAGTTCTTC CASSPGTAYNEQFF
TRBJ1-5 TRBV2 . . TGTGCCAGCAGTGAACAGGGGATAGGGAGCAATCAGCCCCAGCATTTT CASSEQGIGSNQPQHF
TRBJ1-3 TRBV6-6 . TRBD1 TGTGCCAGCAAGCTGACAGGGAGCTCTGGAAACACCATATATTTT CASKLTGSSGNTIYF
TRBJ2-1 TRBV28 . TRBD1 TGTGCCAGCAAACCGAGGGACAGGGGTTATGAGCAGTTCTTC CASKPRDRGYEQFF
TRBJ2-2 TRBV9 . . TGTGCCAGCAGCGTAGGAACAACCGGGGAGCTGTTTTTT CASSVGTTGELFF
TRBJ1-4 TRBV30 . . TGTGCCTGGAGTGTAAACACGGGGGGTGAAAAACTGTTTTTT CAWSVNTGGEKLFF
TRBJ1-6 TRBV11-2 . . TGTGCCAGCAGCTTAATCTCCGAGCCAGGGTCACCCCTCCACTTT CASSLISEPGSPLHF
TRBJ2-5 TRBV4-1 . . TGCGCCAGCAGCCAAGATCCCCCTAGCACCCAGTACCAAGAGACCCAGTACTTC CASSQDPPSTQYQETQYF
TRBJ2-3 TRBV11-2 . . TGTGCCAGCAGCTCTGACTTGTTCGGAACTAGCACAGATACGCAGTATTTT CASSSDLFGTSTDTQYF
TRBJ2-1 TRBV10-3 . TRBD2 TGTGCCATCAGTGTACTAGCGGAAGACTACAATGAGCAGTTCTTC CAISVLAEDYNEQFF
TRBJ2-7 TRBV19 . TRBD2 TGTGCCAGTAGTACCCTGCGACTAGCAGATCCTTACGAGCAGTACTTC CASSTLRLADPYEQYF
TRBJ2-1 TRBV29-1 . TRBD1 TGCAGCGTTTCCCGAGGGGCAGGGGGCTACAATGAGCAGTTCTTC CSVSRGAGGYNEQFF
TRBJ1-2 TRBV30 . TRBD1 TGTGCCTGGAGCGCGGACAGGGAGCCTTTTAGCTATGGCTACACCTTC CAWSADREPFSYGYTF
TRBJ2-2 TRBV4-2 . TRBD1 TGTGCCAGCAGCCCCCTCGACAGGGCGGACACCGGGGAGCTGTTTTTT CASSPLDRADTGELFF
TRBJ1-2 TRBV30 . . TGTGCCTGGACCAGGGGATACTATGGCTACACCTTC CAWTRGYYGYTF
TRBJ2-2 TRBV4-2 . . TGTGCCAGCAGCCACGAGACTGGGGGGACCACCGGGGAGCTGTTTTTT CASSHETGGTTGELFF
TRBJ2-1 TRBV4-2 . TRBD1 TGTGCCAGCAGCCCGCCCCGGGACAGGGGCTACAATGAGCAGTTCTTC CASSPPRDRGYNEQFF
TRBJ2-7 TRBV27 . TRBD1 TGTGCCAGCATCAGGGGGCCAAGCTACGAGCAGTACTTC CASIRGPSYEQYF
TRBJ1-1 TRBV14 . TRBD1 TGTGCCAGCAGCCGGGACAGGGTTACTGAAGCTTTCTTT CASSRDRVTEAFF
TRBJ1-4 TRBV5-1 . TRBD1 TGCGCCAGCAGCTCGGGACAGAGTAATGAAAAACTGTTTTTT CASSSGQSNEKLFF
TRBJ1-1 TRBV5-1 . TRBD1 TGCGCCAGCAGCTTGGGGGACAGGGGGAACACTGAAGCTTTCTTT CASSLGDRGNTEAFF
TRBJ1-3 TRBV5-4 once TRBD1 TGTGCCAGCAGCCCTCCGGGACAGGGGGCTGGAAACACCATATATTTT CASSPPGQGAGNTIYF
TRBJ2-1 TRBV5-5 . TRBD2 TGTGCCAGCAGCTCGATTCCCGGGACTAGCGGGGGGGCCCCAAATGAGCAGTTCTTC CASSSIPGTSGGAPNEQFF
TRBJ1-2 TRBV5-1 once . TGCGCCAGCAGTCCCAGCGGGGGGCGCGGCTATGGCTACACCTTC CASSPSGGRGYGYTF
TRBJ2-3 TRBV12-5 . . TGTGCTAGTGGCCAGGGGTTTACGACAGATACGCAGTATTTT CASGQGFTTDTQYF
TRBJ2-1 TRBV27 . TRBD1 TGTGCCACTTCGCCGGGACAGGGTTCTTACAATGAGCAGTTCTTC CATSPGQGSYNEQFF
TRBJ1-4 TRBV5-4 . . TGTGCCAGCAGCTTGGCTTTATCGGAAAAACTGTTTTTT CASSLALSEKLFF
TRBJ1-2 TRBV15 . TRBD1 TGTGCCACCAGCCCACAGGACAGGTCCTTTAACTATGGCTACACCTTC CATSPQDRSFNYGYTF
TRBJ1-5 TRBV7-8 . TRBD1 TGTGCCAGCAGCTTAGCAGGACAGGGGGGACAGCCCCAGCATTTT CASSLAGQGGQPQHF
TRBJ1-1 TRBV19 . . TGTGCCAGTAGTATTAGTCTTCAACAGGGATTCGGTACGGACACTGAAGCTTTCTTT CASSISLQQGFGTDTEAFF
TRBJ2-3 TRBV13 . TRBD2 TGTGCCAGCAGCACCGCCGCGGGGGGGGGCACAGATACGCAGTATTTT CASSTAAGGGTDTQYF
TRBJ1-1 TRBV4-1 . . TGCGCCAGCAGCCAAGATACGGGGAATACTGAAGCTTTCTTT CASSQDTGNTEAFF
TRBJ1-4 TRBV10-3 . . TGTGCCATCAGTAATGTAGTGGATGAAAAACTGTTTTTT CAISNVVDEKLFF